The T cell receptor beta chain under discussion was sequenced for a study of regulatory T cells in long-lasting Graves disease. Relying on iRepertoire HTBI primers and Arm-PCR of CDR3 regions, the team built TCR beta libraries. A single record per CDR3 protein comes from TCRdb applying MiXCR to the multiplex PCR reads. The repertoire holds approximately 400,000 distinct CDR3 sequences, with 23% as singletons. Trimming took 1 base from V and 0 from J, leaving 10 bases between them. The CDR3 length is 14 residues. The germline CDR1 and CDR2 sequences are DFQATT and SNEGSKA (reference sequence). This clonotype was counted at least ten times. The time point: persistent/refractory GD, antithyroid drugs over 5 years with positive TRAb. Making the TCR library involved RNA that had been extracted from PBMCs.

The gene calls are TRBV20-1 and TRBJ2-7; the D is unclear. The sequence was collected from a female donor with Graves disease. Sample: peripheral blood mononuclear cells (PBMCs), taken when the disease was refractory, from a patient treated with antithyroid drugs. This CDR3 is CSARVAKGSYEQYF. The CDR3 coding sequence is TGCAGTGCTAGAGTGGCTAAGGGCTCCTACGAGCAGTACTTC.